One sample yielded the 10 T cell receptor beta chains listed below, sequenced in a study of Tregs in tolerant kidney transplant recipients. Produced via immunoSEQ multiplex PCR; TCRdb's table is partial and in-frame only. The table lists roughly 48,000 clones, with 0.7% to 0.95% in the top ten. Specimen: CD4+ T cells from blood, collected before the transplant. The receptor source for this set is a human donor who received a combined kidney and bone marrow transplant.

Notes on this clone: The read stops 3 residues short of the end of the CDR3; the missing end is completed from the germline J gene. V is TRBV7-3 and J is TRBJ2-1; 10 bases map to TRBD2. Germline V lookup: CDR1 SGHTA, CDR2 FQGTGA. This CDR3 has 14 amino acids. The V and J ends lost 5 bases and 9 bases, in that order; junction bases with no gene match: 7. The CDR3 loop reads CASSPGTSAGEQFF. The CDR3 DNA, read in part, is TGTGCCAGCAGCCCAGGGACTAGCGCAGGTGAG.

Concerning this clone: The read ends 3 residues early relative to the CDR3; the germline J gene fills the gap. This chain connects TRBV19 to TRBJ1-1, with TRBD1 matching over 7 bases. Germline V gives CDR1 LNHDA, CDR2 SQIVND (reference sequence). J gave up 7 bases and V 5 bases, and 22 bases lay outside the gene matches. The CDR3 contains 18 residues. CDR3 protein: CASSPSDRVIIFSHEAFF. The DNA read from the CDR3 is TGTGCCAGTAGTCCTTCCGACAGGGTTATAATCTTCTCACATGAA.

Turning to this clone: The read ends 3 residues before the CDR3 terminus; that terminus is restored from the germline J gene. The chain employs TRBV7-8 and TRBJ1-5, with no clear D. Germline CDR1 is SGHVS and CDR2 is FQNEAQ. This CDR3 has 16 amino acids. V was cut by 2 bases and J by 2 bases, with 13 bases left in between. Incomplete CDR3 DNA: TGTGCCAGCAGCTTACGGCAGGAAAAGGGCAATCAGCCC. Protein sequence: CASSLRQEKGNQP. The whole CDR3 region reads CASSLRQEKGNQPQHF.

As to this clone: The read ends 3 residues before the CDR3 terminus; that terminus is restored from the germline J gene. The gene calls are TRBV5-1 and TRBJ2-3; 7 bases agree with TRBD2. The CDR3 has 15 amino acids. Unmatched junction bases numbered 11, after V lost 4 bases and J lost 6 bases. Germline V lookup: CDR1 SGHRS, CDR2 YFSETQ. Incomplete CDR3 DNA: TGCGCCAGCAGCCCCATCCGCGGGACTACGGATACG. This gives the protein CASSPIRGTTDT. The whole CDR3 is CASSPIRGTTDTQYF.

A word on this clone: Sequencing ends 3 residues short of the CDR3 end; the germline J gene provides the rest. This chain uses TRBV20-1 with TRBJ2-7; D might be TRBD1 (6 bases). V lost 5 bases and J 0 bases, leaving 11 bases between the germline ends. From germline, CDR1 is DFQATT and CDR2 SNEGSKA (reference sequence). The CDR3 is made up of 13 amino acids. The CDR3 DNA, read in part, is TGCAGTGCTCCAGTCAGGGGCTCCTACGAG. Its translation: CSAPVRGSYE. The whole CDR3 protein reads CSAPVRGSYEQYF.

Turning to this clone: The CDR3 is cut off 3 residues early in the read; its end comes from the germline J gene. This chain uses TRBV7-9 with TRBJ1-1; no reliable D call. Looked up from germline, CDR1 is SEHNR and CDR2 is FQNEAQ (reference sequence). Trimming left V 3 bases short and J 1 base short, with 3 bases between. There are 12 residues in the CDR3. The covered CDR3 bases are TGTGCCAGCAGCTTTCAGAACACTGAA. Its translation is CASSFQNTE. The CDR3 in full is CASSFQNTEAFF.

On this clone: Coverage ceases 3 residues before the CDR3 finishes, and the germline J gene fills in the end. This chain links TRBV11-1 with TRBJ2-7, with D possibly matching TRBD1 (5 bases). Trimming shortened V by 4 bases and J by 0 bases, and 10 bases separated the two germline ends. CDR3 size: 14 residues. Germline loops: CDR1 SGHAT, CDR2 FQDESV (reference sequence). CDR3 DNA, as far as it was read: TGTGCCAGCAGCTCCAGGGTTACCTCCTACGAG. This gives the protein CASSSRVTSYE. The full-length CDR3 reads as CASSSRVTSYEQYF.

About this clone itself: The read ends 3 residues shy of where the CDR3 ends; the end is completed using the germline J gene. The chain employs TRBV5-6 and TRBJ2-1; no reliable D call. There are 13 residues in the CDR3. V gave up 4 bases and J gave up 6 bases, with 11 bases separating them. Germline loops: CDR1 SGHDT, CDR2 YYEEEE. The sequenced part of the CDR3 DNA is TGTGCCAGCAGCATAACTTCACGCAATGAG. Translating it yields CASSITSRNE. Given in full, the CDR3 is CASSITSRNEQFF.

For this clone: The CDR3 is cut off 3 residues early in the read; its end comes from the germline J gene. This chain connects TRBV20-1 to TRBJ2-5; perhaps TRBD1 as D (6 bases). Trimming shortened V by 2 bases and J by 3 bases, and 7 bases separated the two germline ends. This CDR3 contains 12 residues. Looked up from germline, CDR1 is DFQATT and CDR2 is SNEGSKA (reference sequence). The CDR3: CSARKGEETQYF. The sequenced part of the CDR3 DNA is TGCAGTGCTAGAAAGGGGGAAGAGACC.

As concerns this clone: The read terminates 3 residues ahead of where the CDR3 ends, so the germline J gene completes it. The V and J genes are TRBV2 and TRBJ1-4; D is unclear. The length of the CDR3 is 13 residues. Germline values: CDR1 SNHLY, CDR2 FYNNEI. The V and J ends lost 8 bases and 5 bases respectively, with 12 bases between them. This CDR3 is CASAYRENEKLFF. Incomplete CDR3 DNA: TGTGCCAGCGCCTATCGTGAAAATGAAAAA.